The rows below give T cell receptor beta chains drawn from one sample of a study of cytotoxic CD8 clonotypes in ibrutinib-treated CLL. The table came from immunoSEQ multiplex PCR; TCRdb's copy has only in-frame clones and leaves some out. The data contain 300,000 to 350,000 clones, roughly 80% of them singletons. The sample consisted of PBMCs, taken before ibrutinib treatment. The origin of the receptors is a human donor with chronic lymphocytic leukemia. Each CDR3 is given with its conserved first and last residue. A D gene is named only where the DNA matches it firmly. Some rows have no size entry. The others give once, few or many, or a class for an expanded clone.

size: -; V: TRBV7-9; J: TRBJ1-2; D: -; DNA: TGTGCCAGCAGCTTGTGGTCTGGTAGGCAAGACTACACCTTC; CDR3: CASSLWSGRQDYTF
size: -; V: TRBV12-5; J: TRBJ1-5; D: TRBD1; DNA: TGTGCTAGTGGAACCGGGACAGGAGATAATAGCAATCAGCCCCAGCATTTT; CDR3: CASGTGTGDNSNQPQHF
size: -; V: TRBV5-1; J: TRBJ1-2; D: -; DNA: TGCGCCAGCAGGATTGGGGGGCAGGGACTTGGCTACACCTTC; CDR3: CASRIGGQGLGYTF
size: -; V: TRBV11-2; J: TRBJ1-4; D: -; DNA: TGTGCCAGCAGCCCGTGGGGGGCTGGGGGTGAAAAACTGTTTTTT; CDR3: CASSPWGAGGEKLFF
size: -; V: TRBV5-1; J: TRBJ1-3; D: -; DNA: TGCGCCAGCAGCTTGACAGCGGCTATCTCTGGAAACACCATATATTTT; CDR3: CASSLTAAISGNTIYF
size: -; V: TRBV25-1; J: TRBJ2-2; D: -; DNA: TGTGCCAGCAGTGAATATGGGGCAGGGGTGGCCGGGGAGCTGTTTTTT; CDR3: CASSEYGAGVAGELFF
size: -; V: TRBV2; J: TRBJ2-1; D: TRBD1; DNA: TGTGCCAGCAGGACAGGGGGTCGGAACAATGAGCAGTTCTTC; CDR3: CASRTGGRNNEQFF
size: -; V: TRBV2; J: TRBJ2-3; D: -; DNA: TGTGCCAGCCTGGTACGGACAGATACGCAGTATTTT; CDR3: CASLVRTDTQYF
size: -; V: TRBV5-1; J: TRBJ2-5; D: -; DNA: TGCGCCAGCAGCTACAGGGACCAAGAGACCCAGTACTTC; CDR3: CASSYRDQETQYF
size: -; V: TRBV18; J: TRBJ2-7; D: -; DNA: TGTGCCAGCTCACCTGGGGACTTCATCTACGAGCAGTACTTC; CDR3: CASSPGDFIYEQYF
size: -; V: TRBV28; J: TRBJ1-5; D: -; DNA: TGTGCCAGCAGTTTAAGGCAGGGAATGACTTTAGTCGATCAGCCCCAGCATTTT; CDR3: CASSLRQGMTLVDQPQHF
size: -; V: TRBV7-2; J: TRBJ2-3; D: TRBD1; DNA: TGTGCCAGCAGCTTACTTAGAGGGGGCCGCAACCCTAGCACAGATACGCAGTATTTT; CDR3: CASSLLRGGRNPSTDTQYF
size: -; V: TRBV20-1; J: TRBJ1-2; D: -; DNA: TGCAGTACGATTGTTAACTATGGCTACACCTTC; CDR3: CSTIVNYGYTF
size: -; V: TRBV30; J: TRBJ2-1; D: -; DNA: TGTGCCTGGAGACAACCAAACAGGGTCTCCTACAATGAGCAGTTCTTC; CDR3: CAWRQPNRVSYNEQFF
size: -; V: TRBV30; J: TRBJ2-5; D: TRBD2; DNA: TGCGCCTGGGGTCAGCGGGGCAGCCAAGAGACCCAGTACTTC; CDR3: CAWGQRGSQETQYF
size: -; V: TRBV30; J: TRBJ1-1; D: -; DNA: TGTGCCTGGAATTCCGGGATCTTTAAAGCTTTCTTT; CDR3: CAWNSGIFKAFF
size: many; V: TRBV4-3; J: TRBJ1-2; D: -; DNA: TGCGCCAGCAGCCAAGATCTGGGACTCGAATATGGCTACACCTTC; CDR3: CASSQDLGLEYGYTF
size: -; V: TRBV7-9; J: TRBJ2-3; D: TRBD2; DNA: TGTGCCAGCAGCCCCCTGGGGCTAGCGGGCATGAGCACAGATACGCAGTATTTT; CDR3: CASSPLGLAGMSTDTQYF
size: -; V: TRBV10-1; J: TRBJ2-7; D: TRBD2; DNA: TGCGCCAGCAGTTCCCCGACTAGCGGGAATTACGAGCAGTACTTC; CDR3: CASSSPTSGNYEQYF
size: -; V: TRBV6-6; J: TRBJ1-2; D: -; DNA: TGTGCCAGCAGTTACTCCCGAGAGGCTAACTATGGCTACACCTTC; CDR3: CASSYSREANYGYTF
size: -; V: TRBV4-3; J: TRBJ1-1; D: -; DNA: TGCGCCAGCAGCCAAGCAACGGGGAGGGCAGTCACTGAAGCTTTCTTT; CDR3: CASSQATGRAVTEAFF
size: -; V: TRBV30; J: TRBJ2-2; D: -; DNA: TGTGCCTTACTAGGAAGCACCGGGGAGCTGTTTTTT; CDR3: CALLGSTGELFF
size: -; V: TRBV27; J: TRBJ2-3; D: TRBD1; DNA: TGTGCCAGCAGTTTTTTACCGGGACAGGGTCTTGATACGCAGTATTTT; CDR3: CASSFLPGQGLDTQYF
size: few; V: TRBV25-1; J: TRBJ2-3; D: -; DNA: TGTGCCAGCAGTGAAAGCGGCGGCTTCACAGATACGCAGTATTTT; CDR3: CASSESGGFTDTQYF
size: -; V: TRBV7-9; J: TRBJ2-1; D: TRBD2; DNA: TGTGCCAGCAGCTCGTCCCTAGCGGGATCGGGGGTCGGTTCCTATGAGCAGTTCTTC; CDR3: CASSSSLAGSGVGSYEQFF
size: -; V: TRBV7-8; J: TRBJ2-1; D: -; DNA: TGTGCCAGCAGCCCCCCCGCGTCGAAACAGGGTGAGATCTTC; CDR3: CASSPPASKQGEIF
size: -; V: TRBV6-6; J: TRBJ2-2; D: TRBD1; DNA: TGTGCCAGCAGTTATTCTGGGACAGGGAACGGCGGGGAGCTGTTTTTT; CDR3: CASSYSGTGNGGELFF
size: -; V: TRBV30; J: TRBJ2-1; D: TRBD2; DNA: TGTGCCTGGAGTGTAGGGACTAGCTCCTACAATGAGCAGTTCTTC; CDR3: CAWSVGTSSYNEQFF
size: -; V: TRBV13; J: TRBJ2-1; D: -; DNA: TGTGCCAGCAGCTTAGAGGCCCTAGGAGGCCCGGGGGACAATGAGCAGTTCTTC; CDR3: CASSLEALGGPGDNEQFF
size: -; V: TRBV30; J: TRBJ2-7; D: -; DNA: TGTGCCTGGAGTCCCTCTCACTGGATCTACGAGCAGTACTTC; CDR3: CAWSPSHWIYEQYF
size: -; V: TRBV15; J: TRBJ2-7; D: -; DNA: TGTGCCACCAGCAGAGATAGAGGAAAAAGGGTCTCCTACGAGCAGTACTTC; CDR3: CATSRDRGKRVSYEQYF
size: -; V: TRBV10-3; J: TRBJ2-1; D: -; DNA: TGTGCCATCAGTGAGCGGGGGCTCAATGAGCAGTTCTTC; CDR3: CAISERGLNEQFF
size: -; V: TRBV5-5; J: TRBJ2-2; D: -; DNA: TGTGCCAGCAGCTTGGCTGGGGAGCTGTTTTTT; CDR3: CASSLAGELFF
size: -; V: TRBV7-2; J: TRBJ2-7; D: -; DNA: TGTGCCAGCAGCAAACAGGGTGCCTACGAGCAGTACTTC; CDR3: CASSKQGAYEQYF